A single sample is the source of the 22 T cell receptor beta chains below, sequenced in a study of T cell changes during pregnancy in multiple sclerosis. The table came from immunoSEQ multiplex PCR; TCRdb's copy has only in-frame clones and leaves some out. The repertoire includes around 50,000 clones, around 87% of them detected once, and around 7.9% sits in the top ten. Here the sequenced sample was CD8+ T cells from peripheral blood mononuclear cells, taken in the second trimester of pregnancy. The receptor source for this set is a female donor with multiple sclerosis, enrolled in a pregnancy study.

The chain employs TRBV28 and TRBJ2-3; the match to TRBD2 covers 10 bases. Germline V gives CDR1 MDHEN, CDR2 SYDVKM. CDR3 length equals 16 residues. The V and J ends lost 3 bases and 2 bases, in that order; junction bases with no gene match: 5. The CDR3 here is CASSFPSGGATDTQYF. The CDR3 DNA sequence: TGTGCCAGCAGTTTTCCGAGCGGGGGGGCCACAGATACGCAGTATTTT.

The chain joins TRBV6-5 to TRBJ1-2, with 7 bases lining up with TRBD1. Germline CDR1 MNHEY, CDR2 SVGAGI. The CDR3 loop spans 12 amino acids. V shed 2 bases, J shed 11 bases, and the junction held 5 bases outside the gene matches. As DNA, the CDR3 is TGTGCCAGCAGTTACGACGACAGGGAGTACACCTTC. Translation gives CASSYDDREYTF.

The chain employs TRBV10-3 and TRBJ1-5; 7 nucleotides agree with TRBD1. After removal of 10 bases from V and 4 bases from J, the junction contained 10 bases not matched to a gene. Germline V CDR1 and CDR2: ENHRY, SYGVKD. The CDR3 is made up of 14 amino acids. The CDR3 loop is CATQSGGGNQPQHF. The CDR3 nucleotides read TGTGCCACCCAATCAGGGGGTGGTAATCAGCCCCAGCATTTT.

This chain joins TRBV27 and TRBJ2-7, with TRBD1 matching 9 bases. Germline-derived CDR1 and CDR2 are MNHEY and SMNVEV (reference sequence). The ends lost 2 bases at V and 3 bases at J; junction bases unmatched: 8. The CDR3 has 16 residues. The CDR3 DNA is TGTGCCAGCAGTTTAGGGGCGGGACAGGGATTCTACGAGCAGTACTTC. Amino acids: CASSLGAGQGFYEQYF.

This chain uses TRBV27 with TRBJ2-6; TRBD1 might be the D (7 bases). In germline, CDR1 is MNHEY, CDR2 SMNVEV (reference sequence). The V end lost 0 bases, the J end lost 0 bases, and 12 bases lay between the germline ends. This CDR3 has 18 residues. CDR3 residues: CASSLSPRGASGANVLTF. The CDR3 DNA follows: TGTGCCAGCAGTTTATCGCCCAGGGGGGCCTCTGGGGCCAACGTCCTGACTTTC.

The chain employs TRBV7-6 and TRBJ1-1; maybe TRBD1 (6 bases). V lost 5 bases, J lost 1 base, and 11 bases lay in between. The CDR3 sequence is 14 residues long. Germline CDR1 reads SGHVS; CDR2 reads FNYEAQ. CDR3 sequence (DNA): TGTGCCAGCAGCCCCGGGACAACGAACACTGAAGCTTTCTTT. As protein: CASSPGTTNTEAFF.

In DNA form, the CDR3 reads TGTGCCAGCAGTTACCTTCAGGGTGACACGCAGTATTTT. Translation gives CASSYLQGDTQYF. This rearrangement joins TRBV11-2 to TRBJ2-3; a possible D gene is TRBD1 (5 bases). The V end was cut by 6 bases, the J end by 9 bases, with 16 bases between. Germline CDR1 and CDR2: SGHAT and FQNNGV. This CDR3 is 13 amino acids long.

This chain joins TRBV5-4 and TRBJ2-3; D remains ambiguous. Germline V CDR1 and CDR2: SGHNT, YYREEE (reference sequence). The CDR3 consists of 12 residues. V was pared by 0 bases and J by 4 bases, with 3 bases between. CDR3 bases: TGTGCCAGCAGCTTGGTAGCAGATACGCAGTATTTT. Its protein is CASSLVADTQYF.

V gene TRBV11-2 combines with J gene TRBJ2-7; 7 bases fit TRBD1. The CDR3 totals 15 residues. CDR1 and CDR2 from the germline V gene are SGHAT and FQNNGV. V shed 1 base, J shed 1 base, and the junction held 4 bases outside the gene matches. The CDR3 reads CASSLGQGYSYEQYF. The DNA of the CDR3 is TGTGCCAGCAGCTTAGGACAGGGTTATTCCTACGAGCAGTACTTC. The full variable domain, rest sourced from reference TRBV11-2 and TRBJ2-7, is EAGVAQSPRYKIIEKRQSVAFWCNPISGHATLYWYQQILGQGPKLLIQFQNNGVVDDSQLPKDRFSAERLKGVDSTLKIQPAKLEDSAVYLCASSLGQGYSYEQYFGPGTRLTVT.

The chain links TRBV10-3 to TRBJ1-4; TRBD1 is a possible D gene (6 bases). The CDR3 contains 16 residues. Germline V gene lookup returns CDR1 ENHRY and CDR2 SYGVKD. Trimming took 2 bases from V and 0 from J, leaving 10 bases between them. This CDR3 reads CAISEQWGPTNEKLFF. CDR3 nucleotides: TGTGCCATCAGTGAGCAATGGGGGCCAACTAATGAAAAACTGTTTTTT.

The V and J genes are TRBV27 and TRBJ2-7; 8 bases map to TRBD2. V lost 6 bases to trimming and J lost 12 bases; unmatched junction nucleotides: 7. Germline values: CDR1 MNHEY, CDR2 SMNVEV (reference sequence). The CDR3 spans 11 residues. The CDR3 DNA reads TGTGCCAGCAGCCCCGGGACTAGAGTGTACTTC. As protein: CASSPGTRVYF.

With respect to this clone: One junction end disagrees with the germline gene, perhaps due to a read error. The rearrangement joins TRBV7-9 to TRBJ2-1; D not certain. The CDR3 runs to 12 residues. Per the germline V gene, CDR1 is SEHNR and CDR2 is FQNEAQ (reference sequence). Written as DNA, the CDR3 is TGTGCCGGCAGTCATTGGCGGCATGAGCAGTTCTTC. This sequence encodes CAGSHWRHEQFF.

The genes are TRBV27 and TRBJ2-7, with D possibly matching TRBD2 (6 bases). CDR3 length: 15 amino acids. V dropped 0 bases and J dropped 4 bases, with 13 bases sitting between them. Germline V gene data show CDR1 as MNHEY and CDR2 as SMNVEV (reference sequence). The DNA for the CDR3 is TGTGCCAGCAGTTTATCAGGGGCCGGGGGTTACGAGCAGTACTTC. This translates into CASSLSGAGGYEQYF.

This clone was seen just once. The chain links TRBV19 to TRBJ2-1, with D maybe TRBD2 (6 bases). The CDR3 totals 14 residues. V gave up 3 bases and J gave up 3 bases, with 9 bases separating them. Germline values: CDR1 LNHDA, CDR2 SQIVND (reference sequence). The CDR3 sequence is CASSILGGYNEQFF. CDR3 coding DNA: TGTGCCAGTAGTATTCTCGGGGGCTACAATGAGCAGTTCTTC.

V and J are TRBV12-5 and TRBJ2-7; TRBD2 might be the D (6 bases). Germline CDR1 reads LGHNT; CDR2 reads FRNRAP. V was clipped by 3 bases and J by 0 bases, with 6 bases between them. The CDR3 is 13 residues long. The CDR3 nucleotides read TGTGCTAGTGGTTTCGGGGGCTCCTACGAGCAGTACTTC. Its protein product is CASGFGGSYEQYF.

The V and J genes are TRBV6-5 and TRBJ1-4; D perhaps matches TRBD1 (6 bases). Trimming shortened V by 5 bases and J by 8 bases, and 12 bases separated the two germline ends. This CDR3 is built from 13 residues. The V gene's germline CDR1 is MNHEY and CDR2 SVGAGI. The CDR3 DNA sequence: TGTGCCAGCAGTCCAGGGGTCGGAGAAAAACTGTTTTTT. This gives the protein CASSPGVGEKLFF.

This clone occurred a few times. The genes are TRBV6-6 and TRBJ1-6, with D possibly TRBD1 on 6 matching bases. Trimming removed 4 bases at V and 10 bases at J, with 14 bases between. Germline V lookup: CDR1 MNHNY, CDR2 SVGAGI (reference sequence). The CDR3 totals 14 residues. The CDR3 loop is CASSSPGVSSPLHF. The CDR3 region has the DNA TGTGCCAGCAGTTCCCCAGGGGTCAGCTCACCCCTCCACTTT.

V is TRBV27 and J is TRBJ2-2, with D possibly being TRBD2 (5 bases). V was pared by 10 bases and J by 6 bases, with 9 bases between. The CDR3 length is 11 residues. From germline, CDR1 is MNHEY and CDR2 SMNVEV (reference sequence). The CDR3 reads CATGMSGELFF. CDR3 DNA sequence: TGTGCCACCGGGATGTCCGGGGAGCTGTTTTTT.

CDR3 sequence: CASSIDTGAGGYNEQFF. The CDR3 DNA reads as TGTGCCAGTAGTATCGATACGGGGGCAGGGGGCTACAATGAGCAGTTCTTC. The V call is TRBV19, the J call TRBJ2-1, with a weak D call TRBD1 (7 bases). Trimming left V 3 bases short and J 3 bases short, with 18 bases between. The CDR3 loop spans 17 amino acids. The germline gives CDR1 LNHDA, CDR2 SQIVND (reference sequence).

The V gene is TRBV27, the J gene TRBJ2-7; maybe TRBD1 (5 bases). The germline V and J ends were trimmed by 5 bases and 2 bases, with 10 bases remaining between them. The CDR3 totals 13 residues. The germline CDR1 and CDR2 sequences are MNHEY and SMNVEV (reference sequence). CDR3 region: CASSPQETYEQYF. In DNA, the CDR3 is TGTGCCAGCAGTCCACAGGAGACCTACGAGCAGTACTTC.

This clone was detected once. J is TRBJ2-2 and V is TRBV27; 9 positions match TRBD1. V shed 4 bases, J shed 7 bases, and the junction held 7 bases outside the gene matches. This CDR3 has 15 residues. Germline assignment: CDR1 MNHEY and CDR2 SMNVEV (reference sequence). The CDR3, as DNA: TGTGCCAGCAGTTCCCGGGACAGGGCAATCGGGGAGCTGTTTTTT. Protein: CASSSRDRAIGELFF.

The chain's CDR3 is CASSFGSSGQPQHF. CDR3 nucleotide sequence: TGTGCCAGCAGTTTCGGCAGTTCGGGTCAGCCCCAGCATTTT. V and J are TRBV27 and TRBJ1-5; D is unresolved. This CDR3 comprises 14 residues. In germline, CDR1 is MNHEY, CDR2 SMNVEV (reference sequence). Trimming took 3 bases from V and 6 from J, leaving 12 bases between them.